The 3 T cell receptor beta chains given below trace back to one sample, sequenced in a study of cytomegalovirus exposure and HLA in healthy donors. PCR primers comprised 60 Vbeta and 13 Jbeta primers. The repertoire was sequenced with immunoSEQ multiplex PCR; TCRdb's copy has only in-frame clones and lacks some. The table has about 89,000 clones, 75% to 90% seen once. The material sequenced was PBMCs. The receptors here all came from a middle-aged man in good health and CMV-seropositive.

CDR3 in amino acids: CASSYSDSLNTIYF. Here the CDR3 DNA reads TGTGCCAGCAGTTATAGTGACAGCCTAAACACCATATATTTT. The chain links TRBV6-5 to TRBJ1-3; possibly TRBD1 for D (5 bases). This CDR3 has 14 amino acids. Per the germline V gene, CDR1 is MNHEY and CDR2 is SVGAGI. Trimming pared 3 bases from V and 6 bases from J, leaving 12 bases between.

The chain couples TRBV6-5 to TRBJ1-1, with D unclear. In germline, CDR1 is MNHEY, CDR2 SVGAGI. CDR3 length: 11 residues. The V end was cut by 4 bases, the J end by 6 bases, with 6 bases between. This CDR3 reads CASSSTAEAFF. CDR3 DNA sequence: TGTGCCAGCAGTTCAACAGCTGAAGCTTTCTTT.

The chain uses TRBV2 and TRBJ2-5; TRBD2 agrees at 11 bases. Germline V gene sequence: CDR1 SNHLY, CDR2 FYNNEI. Trimming removed 3 bases from V and 5 bases from J; junction bases left unmatched: 8. The CDR3 runs 16 residues. CDR3: CASSDRALAGGETQYF. The CDR3 DNA is TGTGCCAGCAGTGATCGGGCCCTAGCGGGAGGTGAGACCCAGTACTTC.